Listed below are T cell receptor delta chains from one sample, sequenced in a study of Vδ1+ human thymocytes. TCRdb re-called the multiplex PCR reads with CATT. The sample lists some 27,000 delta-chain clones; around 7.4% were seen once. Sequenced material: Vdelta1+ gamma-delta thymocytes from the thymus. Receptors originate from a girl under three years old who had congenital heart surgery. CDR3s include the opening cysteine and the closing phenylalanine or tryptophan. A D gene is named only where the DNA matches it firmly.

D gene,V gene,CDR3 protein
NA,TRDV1,CALGPTSPDKLIF
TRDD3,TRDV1,CALTPLGDTPDKLIF
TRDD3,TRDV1,CALGEITVLGDSRPKYTDKLIF
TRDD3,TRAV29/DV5,CAPQAATLRLGDTRGNTDKLIF
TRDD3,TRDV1,CALGGHHSRLTGGYDISLTAQLFF
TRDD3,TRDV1,CALGELGRTGGYRTDKLIF
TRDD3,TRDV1,CALGDSSFLRTGGSRGTDKLIF
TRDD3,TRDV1,CALGELERPPGGCPYTDKLIF
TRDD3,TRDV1,CALGELGVRAGVTDWGIQTPDKLIF
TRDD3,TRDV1,CALGELVFPKNQQSWGIRSTDKLIF
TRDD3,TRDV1,CALGDTMQPSGGYGGDKLIF
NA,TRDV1,CAPGELRDYTDKLIF
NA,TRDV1,CALGEPGPGLRRAHTDKLIF
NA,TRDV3,CAFPATDKLIF
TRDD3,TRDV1,CALGDYPHRGIEGNTDKLIF
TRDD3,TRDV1,CALGELGGGCTDKLIF